This TCR beta chain derives from a study of tumor and adjacent non-tumor tissue in lung cancer. The library came from three nested PCR rounds adapted from ARM-PCR protocols. TCRdb re-analysed the multiplex PCR reads in MiXCR, keeping a single row per CDR3 protein. This repertoire shows some 99,000 distinct CDR3 sequences, roughly 75% found once; its top ten account for approximately 35%. No cell sorting was done before RNA was extracted from the tissue. The sample holds a few counts of this clonotype. Being one base from a much bigger clone, this may be a read error. The origin of this receptor is a woman aged 60 to 75 with non-small cell lung cancer. Input material: lung tumor tissue.

The CDR3 spells CAISPPIHRDTRTKQYF. As DNA, the CDR3 is TGTGCCATCAGCCCTCCGATACACCGGGACACCCGGACGAAGCAGTACTTC. The chain combines TRBV6-2 or TRBV6-3 with TRBJ2-7; D may be TRBD1 (6 bases). The CDR3 consists of 17 residues. Germline values: CDR1 MNHEY, CDR2 SVGEGT. The V end lost 10 bases, the J end lost 8 bases, and 33 bases lay between the germline ends.